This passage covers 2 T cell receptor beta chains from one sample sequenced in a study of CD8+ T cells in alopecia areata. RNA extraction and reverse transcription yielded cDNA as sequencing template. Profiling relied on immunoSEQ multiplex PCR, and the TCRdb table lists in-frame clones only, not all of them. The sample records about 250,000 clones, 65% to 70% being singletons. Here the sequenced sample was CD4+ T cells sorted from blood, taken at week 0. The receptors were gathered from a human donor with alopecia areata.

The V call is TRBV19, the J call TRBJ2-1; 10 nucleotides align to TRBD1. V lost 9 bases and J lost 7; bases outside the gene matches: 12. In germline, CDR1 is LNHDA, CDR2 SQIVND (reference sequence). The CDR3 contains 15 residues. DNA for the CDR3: TGTGCCAGCAGATCTCCGGGACAGGGGAATAATGAGCAGTTCTTC. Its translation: CASRSPGQGNNEQFF.

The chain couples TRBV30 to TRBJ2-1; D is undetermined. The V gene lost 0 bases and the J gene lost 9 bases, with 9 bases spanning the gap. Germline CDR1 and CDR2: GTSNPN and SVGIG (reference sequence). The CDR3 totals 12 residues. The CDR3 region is CAWSVMLSEQFF. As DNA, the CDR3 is TGTGCCTGGAGTGTTATGTTGTCTGAGCAGTTCTTC.